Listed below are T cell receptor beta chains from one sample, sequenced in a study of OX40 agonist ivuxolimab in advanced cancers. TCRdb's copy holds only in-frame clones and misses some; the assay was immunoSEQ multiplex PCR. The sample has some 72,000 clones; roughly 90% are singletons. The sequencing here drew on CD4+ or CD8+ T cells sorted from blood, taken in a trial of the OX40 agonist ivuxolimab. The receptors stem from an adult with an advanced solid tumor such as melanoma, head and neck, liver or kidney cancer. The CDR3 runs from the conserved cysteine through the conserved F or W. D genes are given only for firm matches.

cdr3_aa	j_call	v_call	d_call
CASSWGEGEQFF	TRBJ2-1	TRBV19	NA
CASSSRGGTYEQYF	TRBJ2-7	TRBV5-4	NA
CASSQERKSTDTQYF	TRBJ2-3	TRBV4-1	NA
CASSVAGGVSYEQYF	TRBJ2-7	TRBV9	TRBD1
CASSLGGGTGANYGYTF	TRBJ1-2	TRBV7-2	TRBD1
CAWSAGTVYGYTF	TRBJ1-2	TRBV30	TRBD1
CASSLGDRGEQNIQYF	TRBJ2-4	TRBV5-1	TRBD1
CASGETSGFTDTQYF	TRBJ2-3	TRBV28	TRBD2
CASSRSRDYGYTF	TRBJ1-2	TRBV6-6	NA
CASSVGTGGNQPQHF	TRBJ1-5	TRBV2	NA
CASSSDPSNRYGYTF	TRBJ1-2	TRBV5-1	NA
CASSRTSGSTGELFF	TRBJ2-2	TRBV5-8	TRBD2
CASSPGLAGGLEQYF	TRBJ2-7	TRBV18	TRBD2
CASSLMVSGNTEAFF	TRBJ1-1	TRBV5-5	NA
CSASRLSEAFF	TRBJ1-1	TRBV20-1	NA
CASSPGGTAQPQHF	TRBJ1-5	TRBV7-2	TRBD1
CASTPPGRYTGELFF	TRBJ2-2	TRBV5-1	NA
CASSPSRVRGYTF	TRBJ1-2	TRBV7-9	NA
CASSFWTGGNEQYF	TRBJ2-7	TRBV27	TRBD1
CASSQSGRVGEQYF	TRBJ2-7	TRBV7-3	TRBD2
CASSSGRFSGNTIYF	TRBJ1-3	TRBV11-2	NA
CASNPGTGYNSPLHF	TRBJ1-6	TRBV19	TRBD1
CASSATGTGELFF	TRBJ2-2	TRBV9	NA
CASSFRVLTNEKLFF	TRBJ1-4	TRBV28	NA
CASTGRGESLEQYF	NA	TRBV7-2	NA
CASSLGLVASYNEQFF	TRBJ2-1	TRBV7-9	NA
CASSLVVGSTGNTIYF	TRBJ1-3	TRBV7-2	NA
CASSYRQTYEQYF	TRBJ2-7	TRBV6-6	NA
CASSLDTTGGLYGYTF	TRBJ1-2	TRBV5-1	TRBD1
CASSLYRGTDTQYF	TRBJ2-3	TRBV11-3	NA
CASSIQASGGNTGELFF	TRBJ2-2	TRBV19	TRBD2
CASSQEGQRGLYNEQFF	TRBJ2-1	TRBV4-1	TRBD1
CASGGQGAEGNQPQHF	TRBJ1-5	TRBV25-1	TRBD1
CASSITGTGREKLFF	TRBJ1-4	TRBV11-3	NA
CASSLYDRTVGEQYF	TRBJ2-5	TRBV19	NA
CASSPRDGGPRSGNTIYF	TRBJ1-3	TRBV11-3	NA
CAWNGLAVQETQYF	TRBJ2-5	TRBV30	TRBD2
CASSLEGYGTEAFF	TRBJ1-1	TRBV11-3	NA
CASSTRGTDAYEQYF	TRBJ2-7	TRBV19	TRBD1
CASSARTDTQYF	TRBJ2-3	TRBV9	NA
CASSPRDSYSGNTIYF	TRBJ1-3	TRBV11-2	TRBD1
CASSAGTSGRNEQFF	TRBJ2-1	TRBV7-3	TRBD2
CASSLGQDYEQYF	TRBJ2-7	TRBV5-4	TRBD1
CASQFSGGPDTQYF	TRBJ2-3	TRBV5-1	TRBD1
CASSPSGRATNEQFF	TRBJ2-1	TRBV6-5	NA
CASRGRYNQPQHF	TRBJ1-5	TRBV6-1	NA
CASSPVGSGYEQYF	TRBJ2-7	TRBV5-1	NA
CASSSWQGPPYGYTF	TRBJ1-2	TRBV7-9	NA
CASILTPISGQPQHF	TRBJ1-5	TRBV7-2	NA
CASSSGSGTGVSGRAF	TRBJ2-7	TRBV28	NA
CASRSTGVGANVLTF	TRBJ2-6	TRBV2	TRBD1
CAWSTARPGGNTEAFF	TRBJ1-1	TRBV30	TRBD1
CASSLGSPSGNTIYF	TRBJ1-3	TRBV5-4	NA
CASSRQGAQGSPLHF	TRBJ1-6	TRBV6-5	TRBD1
CASSIWSGYTGELFF	TRBJ2-2	TRBV19	NA
CASSYRDRVYPGELFF	TRBJ2-2	TRBV6-6	TRBD1
CASSSESGANVLTF	TRBJ2-6	TRBV9	NA